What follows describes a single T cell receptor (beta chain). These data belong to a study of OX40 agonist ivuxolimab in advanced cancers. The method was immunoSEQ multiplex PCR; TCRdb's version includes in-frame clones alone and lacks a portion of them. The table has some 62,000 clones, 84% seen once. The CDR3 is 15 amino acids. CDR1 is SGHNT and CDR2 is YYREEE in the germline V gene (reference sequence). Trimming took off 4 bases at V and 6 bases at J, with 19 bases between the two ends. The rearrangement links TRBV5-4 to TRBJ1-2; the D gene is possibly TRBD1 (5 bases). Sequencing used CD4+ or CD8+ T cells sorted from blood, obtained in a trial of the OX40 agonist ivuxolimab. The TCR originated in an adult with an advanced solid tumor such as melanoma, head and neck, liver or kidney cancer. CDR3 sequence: CASSKEGLSQDGYTF. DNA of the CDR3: TGTGCCAGCAGCAAAGAGGGACTTTCTCAGGATGGCTACACCTTC.